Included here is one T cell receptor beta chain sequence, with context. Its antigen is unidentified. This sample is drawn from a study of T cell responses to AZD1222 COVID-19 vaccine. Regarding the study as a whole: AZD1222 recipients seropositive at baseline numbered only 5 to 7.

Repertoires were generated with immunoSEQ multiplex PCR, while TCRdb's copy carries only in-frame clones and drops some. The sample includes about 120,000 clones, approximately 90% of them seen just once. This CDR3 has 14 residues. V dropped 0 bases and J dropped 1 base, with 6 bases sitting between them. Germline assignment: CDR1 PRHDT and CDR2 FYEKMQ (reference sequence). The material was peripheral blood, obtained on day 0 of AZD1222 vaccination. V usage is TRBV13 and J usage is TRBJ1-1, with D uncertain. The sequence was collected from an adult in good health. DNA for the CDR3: TGTGCCAGCAGCTTAGGGCAGAAGAACACTGAAGCTTTCTTT. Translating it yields CASSLGQKNTEAFF. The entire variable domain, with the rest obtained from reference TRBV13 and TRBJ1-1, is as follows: AAGVIQSPRHLIKEKRETATLKCYPIPRHDTVYWYQQGPGQDPQFLISFYEKMQSDKGSIPDRFSAQQFSDYHSELNMSSLELGDSALYFCASSLGQKNTEAFFGQGTRLTVV.